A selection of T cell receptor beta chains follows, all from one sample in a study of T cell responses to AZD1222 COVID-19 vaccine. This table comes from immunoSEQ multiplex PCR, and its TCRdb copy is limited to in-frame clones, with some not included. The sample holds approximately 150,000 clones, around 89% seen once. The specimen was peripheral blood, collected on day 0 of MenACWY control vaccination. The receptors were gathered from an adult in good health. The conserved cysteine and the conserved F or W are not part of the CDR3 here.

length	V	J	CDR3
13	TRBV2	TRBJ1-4	ASSERTGGNEKLF
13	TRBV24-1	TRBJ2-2	ATRIGTGDTGELF
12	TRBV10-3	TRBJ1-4	AIRPTGGREKLF
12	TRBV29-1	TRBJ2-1	SVNHREAYNEQF
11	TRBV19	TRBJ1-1	ASSIVRGPEAF
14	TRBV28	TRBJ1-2	ASSLMGGGYGYGYT
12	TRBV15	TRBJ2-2	ATSRLRESGELF
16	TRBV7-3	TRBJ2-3	ASSLTGGAGGSTDTQY
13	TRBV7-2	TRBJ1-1	ASSGGTIMNTEAF
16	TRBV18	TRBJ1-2	ASSLLRGEGQGGYGYT
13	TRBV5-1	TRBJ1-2	ASSGGQPANYGYT
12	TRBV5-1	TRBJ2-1	ASSTGTANNEQF
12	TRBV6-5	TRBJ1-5	ASSLQAGGQPQH